This TCR beta chain was sequenced for a study of OX40 agonist ivuxolimab in advanced cancers. As for the study in general: Dose-escalation patients suffered from hepatocellular carcinoma, melanoma, renal cell or head and neck cancer.

Germline CDR1 reads LNHNV; CDR2 reads YYDKDF (reference sequence). The CDR3 has 22 amino acids. Trimming took 0 bases from V and 5 from J; bases not matched to a gene: 17. TCRdb's copy holds only in-frame clones and misses some; the assay was immunoSEQ multiplex PCR. The sample holds tens of thousands of clones, 80% to 90% seen once. The receptor comes from an adult with an advanced solid tumor such as melanoma, head and neck, liver or kidney cancer. Sample: CD4+ or CD8+ T cells sorted from blood, taken in a trial of the OX40 agonist ivuxolimab. The genes are TRBV15 and TRBJ2-2; 14 bases line up with TRBD2. As DNA, the CDR3 is TGTGCCACCAGCAGAGATTGGGGGGGACTAGCGGGAGAAGGAGTCCTAACCGGGGAGCTGTTTTTT. Its protein is CATSRDWGGLAGEGVLTGELFF.